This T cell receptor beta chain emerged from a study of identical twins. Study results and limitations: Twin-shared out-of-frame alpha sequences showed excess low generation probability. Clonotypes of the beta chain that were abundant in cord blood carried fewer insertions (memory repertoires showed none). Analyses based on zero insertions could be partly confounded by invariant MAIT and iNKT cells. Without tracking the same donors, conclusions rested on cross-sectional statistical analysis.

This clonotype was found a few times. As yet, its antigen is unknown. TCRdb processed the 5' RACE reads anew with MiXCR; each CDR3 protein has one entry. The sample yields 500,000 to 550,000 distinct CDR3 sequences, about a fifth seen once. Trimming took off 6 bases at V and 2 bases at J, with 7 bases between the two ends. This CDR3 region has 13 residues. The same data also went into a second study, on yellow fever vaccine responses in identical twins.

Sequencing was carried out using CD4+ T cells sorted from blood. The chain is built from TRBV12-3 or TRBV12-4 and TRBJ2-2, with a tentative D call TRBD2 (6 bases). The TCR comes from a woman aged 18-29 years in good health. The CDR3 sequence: CASRGTNTGELFF. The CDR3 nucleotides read TGTGCCAGCAGGGGGACTAACACCGGGGAGCTGTTTTTT.